A selection of T cell receptor beta chains follows, all from one sample in a study of beta chain features in type 1 diabetes. The protocol was immunoSEQ multiplex PCR, while the TCRdb copy is restricted to in-frame clones and leaves out a portion. This sample yields a few hundred thousand clones, of which roughly a quarter are seen a single time; about 0.012% belongs to the top ten. Sequences were obtained from naive CD4+ T cells from blood. These receptor sequences come from a woman aged 25 to 39 with type 1 diabetes. The conserved cysteine and the conserved F or W are not part of the CDR3 here. The order of the fields is V gene, J gene, clone size, CDR3 protein. Where a row states a size, it is once, few, many or the class of an expanded clone; other rows omit it.

>TRBV4-2|TRBJ1-1|few
ASSPGQVGMNTEAF
>TRBV6-5|TRBJ2-3|NA
ASSYWRSSDTQY
>TRBV4-1|TRBJ2-7|few
ASSPHRVSSYEQY
>TRBV18|TRBJ2-3|few
ASSPWGESTDTQY
>TRBV18|TRBJ2-3|NA
ASSRGLATDTQY
>TRBV6-1|TRBJ1-5|NA
ATHRDGNQPQH
>TRBV5-1|TRBJ2-5|few
ASSLGLAGETQY
>TRBV15|TRBJ2-5|NA
ATSSGRKETQY
>TRBV5-1|TRBJ2-5|few
ASSLGRGQETQY
>TRBV7-3|TRBJ2-1|NA
ASSMTGGGEQF
>TRBV28|TRBJ1-2|NA
ASSRPSRDGYT
>TRBV9|TRBJ2-1|few
ASSDEPKRTLSYNEQF
>TRBV18|TRBJ2-1|few
ASSQGLVSYNEQF
>TRBV30|TRBJ2-3|few
AWSVLEGAFTDTQY
>TRBV5-1|TRBJ1-5|NA
ASSLAPNQPQH
>TRBV29-1|TRBJ2-1|NA
SVEGTGGYNEQF
>TRBV30|NA|few
AYGTSIEQY
>TRBV5-1|TRBJ2-1|NA
ASSFTSGSRYEQF
>TRBV5-4|TRBJ2-1|NA
ASSLDGLANNEQF
>TRBV25-1|TRBJ1-1|NA
ASRGQGGGTEAF
>TRBV27|TRBJ2-1|few
ASTPLGTSRDEQF
>TRBV7-9|TRBJ2-7|few
ASSFTSGAPYEQY
>TRBV18|TRBJ1-1|few
ASSPTGTGRTEAF
>TRBV18|TRBJ2-5|few
ASSPLAGGPQETQY
>TRBV27|TRBJ1-2|NA
ASSLSRDIFGYT
>TRBV30|TRBJ1-1|few
AWNYGGTEAF
>TRBV9|TRBJ2-3|NA
ASSVGDRGDTQY
>TRBV4-1|TRBJ1-1|few
ASSQGNWDTLNTEAF
>TRBV19|TRBJ1-1|NA
ASMGALGSNTEAF
>TRBV15|TRBJ2-7|NA
ATSRGGGASYYEQY
>TRBV29-1|TRBJ2-1|NA
SVDIAGDDEQF
>TRBV18|TRBJ1-1|NA
ASSPRREWSEAF
>TRBV9|TRBJ2-1|NA
ASSEATEQF